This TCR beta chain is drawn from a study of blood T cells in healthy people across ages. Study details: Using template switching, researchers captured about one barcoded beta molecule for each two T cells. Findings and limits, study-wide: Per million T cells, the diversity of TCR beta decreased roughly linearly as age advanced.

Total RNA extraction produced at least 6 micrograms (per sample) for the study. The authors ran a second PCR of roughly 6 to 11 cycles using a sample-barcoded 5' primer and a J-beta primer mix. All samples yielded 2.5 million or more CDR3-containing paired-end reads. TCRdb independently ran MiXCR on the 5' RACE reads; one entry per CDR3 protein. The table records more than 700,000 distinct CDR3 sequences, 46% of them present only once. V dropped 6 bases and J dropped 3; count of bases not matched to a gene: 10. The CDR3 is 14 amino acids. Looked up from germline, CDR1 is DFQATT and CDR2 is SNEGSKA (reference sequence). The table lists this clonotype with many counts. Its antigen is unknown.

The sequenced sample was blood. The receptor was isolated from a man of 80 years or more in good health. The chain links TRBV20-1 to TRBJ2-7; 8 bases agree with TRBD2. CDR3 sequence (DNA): TGCAGTGCCACCGCCCTACGGGGGGGCTACGAGCAGTACTTC. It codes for CSATALRGGYEQYF.